This passage covers 24 T cell receptor beta chains from one sample sequenced in a study of T cell repertoires in cytomegalovirus infection. MiXCR was run by TCRdb on the reads, yielding one entry per CDR3 protein. Of more than 400,000 distinct CDR3 sequences listed, around a quarter were seen once; the top ten hold around 14%. Sequencing was done on a sample of PBMCs. The receptors originated from a human donor in good health (CMV status not recorded). Some clones in this sample may be carry-over from other donors' samples.

The genes are TRBV5-6 and TRBJ1-3; D might be TRBD1 (5 bases). The V and J ends lost 5 bases and 0 bases respectively, with 21 bases between them. Germline assignment: CDR1 SGHDT and CDR2 YYEEEE. The CDR3 has 18 residues. As DNA, the CDR3 is TGTGCCAGCAGTCAGGGACCGGGACGGACCTTCTCTGGAAACACCATATATTTT. It specifies CASSQGPGRTFSGNTIYF.

The V and J genes are TRBV7-8 and TRBJ1-4, with TRBD1 matching over 8 bases. V shed 5 bases, J shed 4 bases, and the junction held 6 bases outside the gene matches. Looked up from germline, CDR1 is SGHVS and CDR2 is FQNEAQ. This CDR3 is built from 15 residues. The CDR3 nucleotides read TGTGCCAGCAGCCTCCGGGACAGGATTAATGAAAAACTGTTTTTT. Translation: CASSLRDRINEKLFF. Looking up the rest from reference TRBV7-8 and TRBJ1-4 gives the full variable domain: GAGVSQSPRYKVAKRGQDVALRCDPISGHVSLFWYQQALGQGPEFLTYFQNEAQLDKSGLPSDRFFAERPEGSVSTLKIQRTQQEDSAVYLCASSLRDRINEKLFFGSGTQLSVL.

The rearrangement links TRBV12-3 or TRBV12-4 to TRBJ2-6; D is perhaps TRBD2 (6 bases). The CDR3 totals 14 residues. The germline V and J ends were trimmed by 3 bases and 8 bases, with 11 bases remaining between them. CDR3 DNA: TGTGCCAGCAGTTTTGGGGGGAAAACCAACGTCCTGACTTTC. Residues: CASSFGGKTNVLTF.

This clonotype came up many times. This chain connects TRBV7-2 to TRBJ2-7; TRBD2 agrees at 8 bases. CDR3 size: 14 residues. With 10 bases clipped from V and 6 bases from J, the junction kept 14 bases outside the gene matches. Germline V gene data show CDR1 as SGHTA and CDR2 as FQGNSA. The CDR3 spells CATSPPPGGPEQYV. CDR3 sequence (DNA): TGTGCCACCTCCCCCCCCCCGGGAGGGCCCGAGCAGTACGTC.

This clonotype was detected ten times or more. The chain joins TRBV7-2 to TRBJ2-5, with D perhaps matching TRBD1 (5 bases). The V gene lost 1 base and the J gene lost 6 bases, with 15 bases spanning the gap. The length of the CDR3 is 15 residues. The V gene's germline CDR1 is SGHTA and CDR2 FQGNSA. The CDR3 here is CASSLVDSSLQTQYF. CDR3 DNA sequence: TGTGCCAGCAGCTTAGTAGACAGTTCGCTTCAGACCCAGTACTTC.

Here the CDR3 reads CASTSQVGRIAFF. CDR3 coding DNA: TGTGCCAGCACCTCCCAGGTGGGGCGGATCGCTTTCTTT. This chain links TRBV12-3 or TRBV12-4 with TRBJ1-1, with D possibly TRBD1 on 5 matching bases. The CDR3 sequence is 13 residues long. V lost 7 bases, J lost 11 bases, and 20 bases lay in between.

CDR3 protein: CASSLDRYYGYTF. CDR3 nucleotides: TGTGCCAGCAGTTTAGACCGCTACTATGGCTACACCTTC. The J gene is TRBJ1-2, the V gene TRBV28; no clear D gene. V shed 2 bases and J shed 3 bases, with 7 bases lying between them. The CDR3 has 13 residues. Germline values: CDR1 MDHEN, CDR2 SYDVKM.

This chain joins TRBV12-3 or TRBV12-4 and TRBJ1-5; D is undetermined. V was trimmed by 4 bases and J by 6 bases, leaving 10 bases between them. The length of the CDR3 is 13 residues. CDR3 DNA sequence: TGTGCCAGCAGTTCCGGAGGTGCTCAGCCCCAGCATTTT. Residues: CASSSGGAQPQHF.

The chain carries TRBV2 and TRBJ2-1; TRBD1 might be the D (6 bases). V was clipped by 11 bases and J by 0 bases, with 14 bases between them. The CDR3 has 14 residues. Germline V lookup: CDR1 SNHLY, CDR2 FYNNEI. The CDR3 nucleotides are TGTGCCTGTAGGGGGAATAGCTCCTACAATGAGCAGTTCTTC. Translation: CACRGNSSYNEQFF.

The V and J genes are TRBV7-8 and TRBJ1-4; 8 bases line up with TRBD1. Per germline, CDR1 SGHVS and CDR2 FQNEAQ. The V and J ends lost 1 base and 8 bases, in that order; junction bases with no gene match: 6. This CDR3 region has 15 residues. The DNA of the CDR3 is TGTGCCAGCAGCTTAGGACAGGGGTTTGAAGAAAAACTGTTTTTT. This translates into CASSLGQGFEEKLFF.

The V call is TRBV28, the J call TRBJ2-5; 16 bases fit TRBD2. CDR1 is MDHEN and CDR2 is SYDVKM in the germline V gene. The CDR3 runs 19 residues. The ends lost 6 bases at V and 0 bases at J; junction bases unmatched: 10. CDR3 region: CASSPAPGLAGGHQETQYF. CDR3 in DNA: TGTGCCAGCAGCCCCGCGCCGGGACTAGCGGGAGGGCACCAAGAGACCCAGTACTTC.

The chain uses TRBV28 and TRBJ2-7; no clear D. V dropped 3 bases and J dropped 5 bases, with 14 bases sitting between them. This CDR3 has 14 residues. CDR1 MDHEN and CDR2 SYDVKM come from the germline V gene. Here the CDR3 DNA reads TGTGCCAGCAGTTTTCGGTTAGGAAGGGACGAGCAGTACTTC. Its translation is CASSFRLGRDEQYF.

The V call is TRBV12-3 or TRBV12-4, the J call TRBJ1-2; D is unclear. V gave up 6 bases and J gave up 7 bases, with 9 bases separating them. This CDR3 is built from 11 residues. The DNA of the CDR3 is TGTGCCAGCAGCCTTTTAGTTGGCTACACCTTC. Amino acids: CASSLLVGYTF.

This clonotype came up a few times. The chain joins TRBV27 to TRBJ2-1, with TRBD2 identical over 7 bases. The CDR3 totals 14 residues. Germline values: CDR1 MNHEY, CDR2 SMNVEV (reference sequence). V shed 6 bases, J shed 9 bases, and the junction held 11 bases outside the gene matches. The CDR3 reads CASRPGLETGEQFF. The CDR3 nucleotides read TGTGCCAGCAGACCCGGACTAGAAACGGGTGAGCAGTTCTTC.

The genes are TRBV29-1 and TRBJ1-1; D gene unclear. From germline, CDR1 is SQVTM and CDR2 ANQGSEA. Trimming cost V 7 bases and J 5 bases, with 17 bases left between them. The CDR3 loop spans 13 amino acids. The CDR3, as DNA: TGCAGCGGTGTGGCAGGCCTCGGTACTGAAGCTTTCTTT. Residues: CSGVAGLGTEAFF.

This clonotype was found a few times. The V and J genes are TRBV6-1 and TRBJ1-5, with 10 bases identical to TRBD1. J gave up 7 bases and V 6 bases, and 12 bases lay outside the gene matches. CDR3 length equals 16 residues. CDR1 is MNHNS, CDR2 SASEGT, per germline. CDR3 in DNA: TGTGCCAGCAGCGTAGCCGGGACAGGGGTGCGGCAGCCCCAGCATTTT. It translates to CASSVAGTGVRQPQHF.

The chain joins TRBV6-5 to TRBJ1-1; D unclear. Germline lookup yields CDR1 MNHEY and CDR2 SVGAGI. This CDR3 has 14 amino acids. The V and J ends lost 1 base and 1 base respectively, with 7 bases between them. CDR3 residues: CASSYWAGNTEAFF. The CDR3 nucleotides are TGTGCCAGCAGTTACTGGGCAGGGAACACTGAAGCTTTCTTT.

The chain employs TRBV4-1 and TRBJ2-1, with TRBD1 as a possible D gene (6 bases). This CDR3 comprises 15 residues. In germline, CDR1 is MGHRA, CDR2 YSYEKL. V lost 4 bases, J lost 2 bases, and 12 bases lay in between. CDR3: CASSLDGQPYNEQFF. CDR3 coding DNA: TGCGCCAGCAGCCTTGATGGACAGCCCTACAATGAGCAGTTCTTC.

The rearrangement joins TRBV4-1 to TRBJ2-5; 14 bases fit TRBD2. The V gene end was trimmed by 0 bases and the J gene end by 5 bases; junction bases not matched to a gene: 8. CDR1 is MGHRA, CDR2 YSYEKL, per germline. The length of the CDR3 is 18 residues. Here the CDR3 reads CASSQDRTSGRRGETQYF. The CDR3 nucleotides read TGCGCCAGCAGCCAAGATAGGACTAGCGGGAGGCGGGGGGAGACCCAGTACTTC.

In its sample, this clonotype was seen many times. This rearrangement joins TRBV7-3 to TRBJ2-5, with 8 bases identical to TRBD2. Germline V lookup: CDR1 SGHTA, CDR2 FQGTGA. After removal of 2 bases from V and 4 bases from J, the junction contained 6 bases not matched to a gene. This CDR3 region has 15 residues. The CDR3 sequence: CASSLLPGGSETQYF. In DNA form, the CDR3 reads TGTGCCAGCAGCTTATTACCGGGAGGGTCAGAGACCCAGTACTTC.

This clonotype was found a few times. The chain recombines TRBV5-6 with TRBJ2-1, with 10 nucleotides matching TRBD2. Trimming took 2 bases from V and 7 from J; bases not matched to a gene: 6. Germline CDR1 and CDR2: SGHDT and YYEEEE. CDR3 length: 15 residues. The CDR3 sequence is CASSFKLAGKNEQFF. CDR3 DNA: TGTGCCAGCAGCTTTAAACTAGCGGGAAAAAATGAGCAGTTCTTC.

The CDR3 nucleotides read TGTGCCAGCAGTTCACGACAGGGTCTTGACTATGGCTACACCTTC. Its protein is CASSSRQGLDYGYTF. The J gene is TRBJ1-2, the V gene TRBV6-5; 7 positions match TRBD1. Germline V lookup: CDR1 MNHEY, CDR2 SVGAGI. CDR3 length equals 15 residues. The V segment lost 4 bases and the J segment 3 bases; nucleotides outside the gene matches: 8.

The chain employs TRBV6-5 and TRBJ1-4; 8 bases match TRBD1. Germline V gene lookup returns CDR1 MNHEY and CDR2 SVGAGI. V lost 2 bases to trimming and J lost 5 bases; unmatched junction nucleotides: 7. This CDR3 contains 16 residues. CDR3 amino acids: CASSYARAGGNEKLFF. The CDR3 coding sequence is TGTGCCAGCAGTTACGCGAGGGCAGGGGGCAATGAAAAACTGTTTTTT.

This clonotype turned up a few times. The chain recombines TRBV6-2 or TRBV6-3 with TRBJ1-5; D ambiguous. Between the trimmed V and J ends, which lost 0 bases and 7 bases, there was a span of 10 bases. The CDR3 is 14 amino acids. The germline V gene encodes CDR1 MNHEY and CDR2 SVGEGT. The CDR3 loop reads CASSYSNEGQPQHF. In nucleotides, the CDR3 is TGTGCCAGCAGTTACTCGAACGAGGGACAGCCCCAGCATTTT.